This TCR beta chain derives from a study of T-cell reconstitution after alpha-beta-depleted transplantation in children. It was with unique molecular identifiers that the TCRbeta library was prepared. TCRdb reanalysed the PCR reads using MiXCR and keeps one entry per CDR3 protein. The sample includes approximately 500,000 distinct CDR3 sequences, more than 9% of them seen just once. The CDR3 contains 10 residues. V was shortened by 4 bases and J by 9 bases, with 4 bases between the two germline ends. In germline, CDR1 is MGHDK, CDR2 SYGVNS. Study-wide results and caveats: After transplant, high TCRbeta diversity at day 60 in some patients arose from surviving recipient T cells and thymic progenitors. By about two months after transplant, alpha-beta T cells reportedly arose from several hundred graft clones that had expanded. T-cell counts and diversity at one year post-transplant came mainly from newly produced T cells.

This clonotype was counted at least ten times. Its antigen is unknown. Sample: PBMCs, taken before TCRalphabeta/CD19-depleted stem cell transplant. This sequence originates from a child aged 2 to 9 with inherited bone marrow failure, due to receive a stem cell transplant. This chain joins TRBV25-1 and TRBJ2-1; the D is unclear. The CDR3: CASSGGEQFF. In nucleotides, the CDR3 is TGTGCCAGCAGTGGAGGTGAGCAGTTCTTC.